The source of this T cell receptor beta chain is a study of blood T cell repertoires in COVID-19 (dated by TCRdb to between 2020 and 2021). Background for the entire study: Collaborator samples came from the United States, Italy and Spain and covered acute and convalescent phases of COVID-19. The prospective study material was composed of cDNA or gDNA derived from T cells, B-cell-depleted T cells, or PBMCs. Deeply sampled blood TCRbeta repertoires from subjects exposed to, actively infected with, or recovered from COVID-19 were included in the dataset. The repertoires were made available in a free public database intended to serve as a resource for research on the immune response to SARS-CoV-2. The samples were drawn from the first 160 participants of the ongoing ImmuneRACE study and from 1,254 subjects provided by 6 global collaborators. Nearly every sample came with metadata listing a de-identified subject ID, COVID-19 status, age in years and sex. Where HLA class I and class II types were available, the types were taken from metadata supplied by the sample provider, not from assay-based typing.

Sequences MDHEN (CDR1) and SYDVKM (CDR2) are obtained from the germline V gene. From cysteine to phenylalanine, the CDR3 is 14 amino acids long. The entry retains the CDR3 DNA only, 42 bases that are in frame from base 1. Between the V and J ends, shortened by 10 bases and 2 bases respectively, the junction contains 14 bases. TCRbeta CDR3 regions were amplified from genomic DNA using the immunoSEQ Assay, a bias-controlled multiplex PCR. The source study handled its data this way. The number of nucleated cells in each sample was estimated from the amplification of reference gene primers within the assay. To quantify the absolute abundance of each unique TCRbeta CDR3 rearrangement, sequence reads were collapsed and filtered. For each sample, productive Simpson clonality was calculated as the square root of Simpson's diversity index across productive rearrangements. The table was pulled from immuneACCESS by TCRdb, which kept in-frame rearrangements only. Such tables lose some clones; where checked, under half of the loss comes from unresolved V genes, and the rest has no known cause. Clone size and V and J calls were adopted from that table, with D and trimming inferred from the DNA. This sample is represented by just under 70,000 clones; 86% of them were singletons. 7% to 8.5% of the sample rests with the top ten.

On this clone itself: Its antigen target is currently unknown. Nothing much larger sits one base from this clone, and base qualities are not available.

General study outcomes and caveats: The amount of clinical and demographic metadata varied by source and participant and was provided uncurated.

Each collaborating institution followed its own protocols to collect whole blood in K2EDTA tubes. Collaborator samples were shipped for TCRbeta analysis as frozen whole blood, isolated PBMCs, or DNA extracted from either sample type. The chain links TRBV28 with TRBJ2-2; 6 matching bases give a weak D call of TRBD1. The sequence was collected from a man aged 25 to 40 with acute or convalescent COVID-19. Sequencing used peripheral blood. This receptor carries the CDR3 CATRGGVNTGELFF. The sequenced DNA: TGTGCCACCCGAGGGGGAGTTAACACCGGGGAGCTGTTTTTT. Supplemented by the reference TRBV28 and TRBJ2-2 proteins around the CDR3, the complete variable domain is DVKVTQSSRYLVKRTGEKVFLECVQDMDHENMFWYRQDPGLGLRLIYFSYDVKMKEKGDIPEGYSVSREKKERFSLILESASTNQTSMYLCATRGGVNTGELFFGEGSRLTVL.